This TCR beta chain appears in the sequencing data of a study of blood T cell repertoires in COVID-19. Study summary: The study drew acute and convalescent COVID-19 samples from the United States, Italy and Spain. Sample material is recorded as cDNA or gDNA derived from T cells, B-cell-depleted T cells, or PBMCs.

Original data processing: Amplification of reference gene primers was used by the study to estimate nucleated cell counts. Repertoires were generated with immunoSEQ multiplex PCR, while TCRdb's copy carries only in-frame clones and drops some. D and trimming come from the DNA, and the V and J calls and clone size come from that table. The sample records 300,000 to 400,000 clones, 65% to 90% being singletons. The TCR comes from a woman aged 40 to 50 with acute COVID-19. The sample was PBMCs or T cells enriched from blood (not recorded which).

The CDR3 protein is CASSLDGGKPSYEQYF. For the CDR3, the DNA is TGTGCCAGCAGCTTAGACGGCGGGAAACCCTCCTACGAGCAGTACTTC. The chain links TRBV11-2 to TRBJ2-7, with D possibly TRBD2 on 6 matching bases. This CDR3 has 16 residues. CDR1 and CDR2 (germline): SGHAT, FQNNGV. V lost 0 bases to trimming and J lost 0 bases, with 12 bases between them.